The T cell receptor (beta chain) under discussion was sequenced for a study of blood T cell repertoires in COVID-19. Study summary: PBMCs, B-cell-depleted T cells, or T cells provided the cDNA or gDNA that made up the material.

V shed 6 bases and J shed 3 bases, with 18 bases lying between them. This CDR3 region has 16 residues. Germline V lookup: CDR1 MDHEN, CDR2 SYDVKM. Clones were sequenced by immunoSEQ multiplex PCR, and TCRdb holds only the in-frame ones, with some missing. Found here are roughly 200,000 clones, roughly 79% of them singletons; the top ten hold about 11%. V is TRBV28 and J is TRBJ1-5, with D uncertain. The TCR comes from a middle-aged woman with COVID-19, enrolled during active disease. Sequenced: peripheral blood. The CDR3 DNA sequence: TGTGCCAGCAGCTTGGGCCTCATGTTCATCAATCAGCCCCAGCATTTT. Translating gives CASSLGLMFINQPQHF.